This T cell receptor beta chain was captured by sequencing in a study of T cells in Graves' hyperthyroidism and ophthalmopathy. Overall study results and limits: Clonotypes that were expanded in thyroid above 0.001 mostly appeared in blood too.

The V gene lost 1 base and the J gene lost 2 bases, with 5 bases spanning the gap. This CDR3 is built from 14 residues. The germline V gene encodes CDR1 LGHNA and CDR2 YNFKEQ. The TCR beta CDR3 regions underwent amplification using RNA transcripts as the source. HTBI primers were employed in a first-round RT-PCR of the TCR CDR3. TCRdb fed the multiplex PCR reads into MiXCR, producing one record per CDR3 protein. This sample yields approximately 380,000 distinct CDR3 sequences, of which around an eighth are seen a single time; 25% to 30% belongs to the top ten. Inclusion characteristics of ophthalmopathy patients comprised a Clinical Activity Score of at least 3, a NOSPECS grade of at least 4, and duration under 3 months. Diagnostic assessment was based on clinical symptoms, serum thyroxine and TRAb, thyroid ultrasound and orbital computed tomography. This clonotype was seen a few times. Its specificity is unknown.

The source of this sequence is a man in his fifties or sixties with Graves' ophthalmopathy. This chain joins TRBV4-2 and TRBJ2-2, with D uncertain. Sequencing used blood. CDR3 loop: CASSQASNTGELFF. The CDR3, as DNA: TGTGCCAGCAGCCAAGCGTCAAACACCGGGGAGCTGTTTTTT.